This entry describes one TCR beta chain. Original handling: Reference gene primers were amplified, and this amplification served to estimate nucleated cell counts. Clones were read by immunoSEQ multiplex PCR, and TCRdb kept only the in-frame ones, dropping some. The DNA was the basis for D and trimming; V, J and clone size are from that table. The sample lists hundreds of thousands of clones; around 89% were seen once. These data come from a study of blood T cell repertoires in COVID-19. Study details: Researchers got acute and convalescent COVID-19 samples from the United States, Italy and Spain. T cells, B-cell-depleted T cells, or PBMCs supplied cDNA or gDNA.

Germline values: CDR1 SEHNR, CDR2 FQNEAQ (reference sequence). The CDR3 spans 16 residues. Trimming removed 0 bases at V and 0 bases at J, with 9 bases between. The receptor comes from a young woman with acute or convalescent COVID-19. The sample comprised peripheral blood. The V and J genes are TRBV7-9 and TRBJ2-1, with a tentative D call TRBD2 (6 bases). The CDR3 reads CASSLALGGSYNEQFF. The DNA for the CDR3 is TGTGCCAGCAGCTTAGCGCTGGGGGGCTCCTACAATGAGCAGTTCTTC.